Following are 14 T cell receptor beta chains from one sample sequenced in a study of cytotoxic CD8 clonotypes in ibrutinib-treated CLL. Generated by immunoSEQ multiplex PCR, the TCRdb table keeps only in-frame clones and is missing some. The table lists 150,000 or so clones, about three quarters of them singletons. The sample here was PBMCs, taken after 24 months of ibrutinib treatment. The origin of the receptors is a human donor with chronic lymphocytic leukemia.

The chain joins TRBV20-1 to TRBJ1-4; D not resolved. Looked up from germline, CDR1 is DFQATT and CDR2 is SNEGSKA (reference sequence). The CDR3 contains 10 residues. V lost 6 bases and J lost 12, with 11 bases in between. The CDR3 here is CSAGLRELFF. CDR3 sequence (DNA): TGCAGTGCAGGGTTGAGGGAACTGTTTTTT.

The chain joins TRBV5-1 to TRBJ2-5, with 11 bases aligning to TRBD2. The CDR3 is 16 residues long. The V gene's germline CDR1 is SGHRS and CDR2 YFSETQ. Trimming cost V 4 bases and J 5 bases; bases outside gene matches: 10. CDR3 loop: CASSPLTSGMGETQYF. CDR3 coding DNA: TGCGCCAGCAGCCCCCTGACTAGCGGGATGGGGGAGACCCAGTACTTC.

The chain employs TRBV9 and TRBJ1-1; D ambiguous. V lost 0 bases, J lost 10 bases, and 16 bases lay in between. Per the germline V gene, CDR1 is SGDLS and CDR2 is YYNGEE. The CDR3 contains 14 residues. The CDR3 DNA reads TGTGCCAGCAGCGTAGTTACAGCTGAGGTGGCAGCTTTCTTT. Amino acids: CASSVVTAEVAAFF.

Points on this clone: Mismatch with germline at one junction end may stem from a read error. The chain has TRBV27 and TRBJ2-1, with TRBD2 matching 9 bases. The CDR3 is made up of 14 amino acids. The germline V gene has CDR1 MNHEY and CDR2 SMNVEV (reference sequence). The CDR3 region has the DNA TGTGCCAGCACTTTAGCGGGGGCCTACAATGAGCAGTTCTTC. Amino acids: CASTLAGAYNEQFF.

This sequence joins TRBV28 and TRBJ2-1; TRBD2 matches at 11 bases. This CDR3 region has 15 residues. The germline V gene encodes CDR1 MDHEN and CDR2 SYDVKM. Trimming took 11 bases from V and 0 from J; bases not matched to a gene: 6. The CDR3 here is CAGVAGGSSYNEQFF. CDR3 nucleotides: TGTGCCGGGGTAGCGGGAGGGAGCTCCTACAATGAGCAGTTCTTC.

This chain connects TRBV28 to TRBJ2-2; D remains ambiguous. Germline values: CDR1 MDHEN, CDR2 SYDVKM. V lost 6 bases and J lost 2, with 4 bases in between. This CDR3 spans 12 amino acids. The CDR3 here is CASRPNTGELFF. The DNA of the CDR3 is TGTGCCAGCAGACCCAACACCGGGGAGCTGTTTTTT.

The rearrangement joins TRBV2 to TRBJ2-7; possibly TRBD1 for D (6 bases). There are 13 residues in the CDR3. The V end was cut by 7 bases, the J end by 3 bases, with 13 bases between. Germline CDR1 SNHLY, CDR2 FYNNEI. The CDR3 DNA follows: TGTGCCAGCATGGTCGGGACAAACTACGAGCAGTACTTC. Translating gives CASMVGTNYEQYF. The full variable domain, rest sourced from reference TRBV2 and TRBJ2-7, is EPEVTQTPSHQVTQMGQEVILRCVPISNHLYFYWYRQILGQKVEFLVSFYNNEISEKSEIFDDQFSVERPDGSNFTLKIRSTKLEDSAMYFCASMVGTNYEQYFGPGTRLTVT.

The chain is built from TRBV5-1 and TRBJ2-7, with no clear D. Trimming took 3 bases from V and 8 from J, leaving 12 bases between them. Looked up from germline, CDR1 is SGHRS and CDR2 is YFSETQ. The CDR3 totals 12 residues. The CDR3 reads CASSSESRQQYF. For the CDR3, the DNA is TGCGCCAGCAGCTCTGAAAGTAGGCAGCAGTACTTC.

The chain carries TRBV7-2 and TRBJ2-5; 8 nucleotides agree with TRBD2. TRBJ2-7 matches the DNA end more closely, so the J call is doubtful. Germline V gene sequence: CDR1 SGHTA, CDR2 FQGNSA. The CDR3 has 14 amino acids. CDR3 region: CASSFRTSSYEQYF. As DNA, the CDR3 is TGTGCCAGCAGCTTTAGGACTAGCAGCTACGAGCAGTACTTC.

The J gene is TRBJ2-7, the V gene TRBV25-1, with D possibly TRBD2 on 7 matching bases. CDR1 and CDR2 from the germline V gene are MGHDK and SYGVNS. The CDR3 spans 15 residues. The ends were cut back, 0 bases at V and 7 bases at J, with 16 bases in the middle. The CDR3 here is CASSEYGGRALEQYF. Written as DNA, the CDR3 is TGTGCCAGCAGTGAATACGGGGGGCGCGCCCTTGAGCAGTACTTC.

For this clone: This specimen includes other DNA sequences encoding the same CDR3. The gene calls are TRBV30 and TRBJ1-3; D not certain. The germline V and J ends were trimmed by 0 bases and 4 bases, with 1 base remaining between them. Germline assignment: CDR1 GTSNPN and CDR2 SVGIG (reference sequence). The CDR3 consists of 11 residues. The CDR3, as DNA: TGTGCCTGGAGTGTAGGAAACACCATATATTTT. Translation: CAWSVGNTIYF.

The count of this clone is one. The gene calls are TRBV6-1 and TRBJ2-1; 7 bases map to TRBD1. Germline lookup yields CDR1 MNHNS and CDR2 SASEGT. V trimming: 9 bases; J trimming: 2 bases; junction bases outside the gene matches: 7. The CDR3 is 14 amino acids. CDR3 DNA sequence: TGTGCCAGTGGGGCAGGGGGAGCCTACAATGAGCAGTTCTTC. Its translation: CASGAGGAYNEQFF.

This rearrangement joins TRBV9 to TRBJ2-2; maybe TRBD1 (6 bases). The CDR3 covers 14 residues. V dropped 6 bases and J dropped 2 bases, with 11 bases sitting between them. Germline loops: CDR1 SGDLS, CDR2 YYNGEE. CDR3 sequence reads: CASMVGQNTGELFF. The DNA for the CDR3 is TGTGCCAGCATGGTGGGACAAAACACCGGGGAGCTGTTTTTT. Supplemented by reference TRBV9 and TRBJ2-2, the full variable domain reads DSGVTQTPKHLITATGQRVTLRCSPRSGDLSVYWYQQSLDQGLQFLIQYYNGEERAKGNILERFSAQQFPDLHSELNLSSLELGDSALYFCASMVGQNTGELFFGEGSRLTVL.

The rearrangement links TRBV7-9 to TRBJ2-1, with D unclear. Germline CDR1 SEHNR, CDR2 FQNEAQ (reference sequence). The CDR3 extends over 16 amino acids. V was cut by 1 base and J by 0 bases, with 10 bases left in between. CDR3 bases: TGTGCCAGCAGCTTAGGAATTGCACCCTCCTACAATGAGCAGTTCTTC. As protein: CASSLGIAPSYNEQFF. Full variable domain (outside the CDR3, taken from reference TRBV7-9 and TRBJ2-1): DTGVSQNPRHKITKRGQNVTFRCDPISEHNRLYWYRQTLGQGPEFLTYFQNEAQLEKSRLLSDRFSAERPKGSFSTLEIQRTEQGDSAMYLCASSLGIAPSYNEQFFGPGTRLTVL.